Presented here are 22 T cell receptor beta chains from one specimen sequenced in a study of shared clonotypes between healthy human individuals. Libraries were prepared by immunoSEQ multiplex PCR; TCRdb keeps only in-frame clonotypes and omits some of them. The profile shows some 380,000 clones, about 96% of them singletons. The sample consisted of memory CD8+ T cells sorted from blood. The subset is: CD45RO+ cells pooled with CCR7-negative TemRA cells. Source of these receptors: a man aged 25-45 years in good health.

CDR3: CASSYSPSTEAFF. The DNA of the CDR3 is TGTGCCAGCAGTTACTCGCCAAGCACTGAAGCTTTCTTT. The chain employs TRBV6-6 and TRBJ1-1, with D hard to call. With 0 bases removed from V and 4 bases from J, the gap between germline ends came to 6 bases. Germline CDR1 is MNHNY and CDR2 is SVGAGI (reference sequence). CDR3 length: 13 amino acids.

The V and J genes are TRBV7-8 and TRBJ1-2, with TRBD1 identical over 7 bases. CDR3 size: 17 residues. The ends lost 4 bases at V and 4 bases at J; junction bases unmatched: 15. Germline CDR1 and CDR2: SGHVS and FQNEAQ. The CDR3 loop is CASSSSFRDRDSYGYTF. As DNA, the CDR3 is TGTGCCAGCAGCTCTTCATTCCGGGACAGAGATTCCTATGGCTACACCTTC.

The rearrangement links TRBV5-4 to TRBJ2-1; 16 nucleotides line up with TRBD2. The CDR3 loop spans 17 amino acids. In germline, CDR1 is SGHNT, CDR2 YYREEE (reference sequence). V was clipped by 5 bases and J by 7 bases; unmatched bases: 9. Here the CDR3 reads CASRQYGTSGRVNEQFF. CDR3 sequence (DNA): TGTGCCAGCAGGCAGTACGGGACTAGCGGGAGGGTAAATGAGCAGTTCTTC.

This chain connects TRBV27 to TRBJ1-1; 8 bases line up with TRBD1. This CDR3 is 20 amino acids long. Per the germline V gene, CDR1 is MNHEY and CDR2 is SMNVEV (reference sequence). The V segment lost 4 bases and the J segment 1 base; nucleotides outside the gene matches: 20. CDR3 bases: TGTGCCAGCAGTTCCTTAGTTTTCCGACAGGGGCGGATGGGGAACACTGAAGCTTTCTTT. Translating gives CASSSLVFRQGRMGNTEAFF.

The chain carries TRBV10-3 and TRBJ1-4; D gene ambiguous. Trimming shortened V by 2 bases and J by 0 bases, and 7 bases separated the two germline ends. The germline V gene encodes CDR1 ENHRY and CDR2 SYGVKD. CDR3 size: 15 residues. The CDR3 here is CAISETIATNEKLFF. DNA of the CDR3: TGTGCCATCAGTGAGACAATTGCAACTAATGAAAAACTGTTTTTT.

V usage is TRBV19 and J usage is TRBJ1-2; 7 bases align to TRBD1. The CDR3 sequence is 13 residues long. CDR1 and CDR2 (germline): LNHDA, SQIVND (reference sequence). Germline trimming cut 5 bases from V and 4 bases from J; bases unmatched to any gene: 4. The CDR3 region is CASSAGTVYGYTF. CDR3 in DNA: TGTGCCAGTAGTGCCGGGACAGTCTATGGCTACACCTTC.

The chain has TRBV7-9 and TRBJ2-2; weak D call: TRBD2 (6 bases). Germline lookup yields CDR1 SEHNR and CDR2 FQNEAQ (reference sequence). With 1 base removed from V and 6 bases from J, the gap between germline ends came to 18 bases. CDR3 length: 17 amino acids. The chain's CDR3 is CASSLGYGSVEAGELFF. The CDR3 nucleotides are TGTGCCAGCAGCTTAGGATACGGGAGCGTCGAGGCCGGGGAGCTGTTTTTT.

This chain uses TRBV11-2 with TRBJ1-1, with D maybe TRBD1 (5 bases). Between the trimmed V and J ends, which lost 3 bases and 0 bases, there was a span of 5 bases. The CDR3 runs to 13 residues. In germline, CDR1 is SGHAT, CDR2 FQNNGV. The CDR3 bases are TGTGCCAGCAGCTTGGGACTGAACACTGAAGCTTTCTTT. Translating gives CASSLGLNTEAFF.

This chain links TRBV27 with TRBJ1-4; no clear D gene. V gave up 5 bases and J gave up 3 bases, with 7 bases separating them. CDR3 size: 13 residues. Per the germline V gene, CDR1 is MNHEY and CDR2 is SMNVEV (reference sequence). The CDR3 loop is CASSRQANEKLFF. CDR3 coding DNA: TGTGCCAGCAGTCGGCAGGCTAATGAAAAACTGTTTTTT.

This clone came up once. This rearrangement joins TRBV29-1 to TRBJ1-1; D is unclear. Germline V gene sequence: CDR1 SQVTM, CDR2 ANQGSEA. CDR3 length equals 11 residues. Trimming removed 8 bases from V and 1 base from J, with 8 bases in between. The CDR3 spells CSFEGNTEAFF. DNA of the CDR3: TGCAGCTTCGAGGGGAACACTGAAGCTTTCTTT.

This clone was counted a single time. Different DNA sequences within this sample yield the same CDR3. This CDR3 reads CASSFGFSYEQYF. The CDR3 region has the DNA TGTGCCAGCAGTTTCGGGTTCTCCTACGAGCAGTACTTC. This chain joins TRBV27 and TRBJ2-7; D not certain. The CDR3 is made up of 13 amino acids. Germline CDR1 is MNHEY and CDR2 is SMNVEV (reference sequence). Trimming removed 3 bases from V and 0 bases from J, with 6 bases in between.

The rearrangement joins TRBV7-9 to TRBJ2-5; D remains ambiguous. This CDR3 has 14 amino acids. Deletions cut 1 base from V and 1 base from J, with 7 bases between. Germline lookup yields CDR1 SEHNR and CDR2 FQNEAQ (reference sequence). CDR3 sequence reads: CASSLEAFQETQYF. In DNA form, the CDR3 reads TGTGCCAGCAGCTTAGAAGCCTTCCAAGAGACCCAGTACTTC.

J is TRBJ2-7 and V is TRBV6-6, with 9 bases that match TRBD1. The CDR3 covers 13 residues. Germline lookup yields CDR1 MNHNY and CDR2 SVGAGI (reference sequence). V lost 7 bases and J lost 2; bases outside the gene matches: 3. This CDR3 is CASNRDRAYEQYF. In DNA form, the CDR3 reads TGTGCCAGCAATCGGGACAGGGCCTACGAGCAGTACTTC.

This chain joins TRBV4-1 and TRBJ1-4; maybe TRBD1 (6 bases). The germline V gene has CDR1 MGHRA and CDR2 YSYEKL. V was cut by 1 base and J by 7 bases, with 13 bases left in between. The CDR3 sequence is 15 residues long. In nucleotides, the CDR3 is TGCGCCAGCAGCCAAGTAACCGGGGGCAGTGAAAAACTGTTTTTT. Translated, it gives CASSQVTGGSEKLFF.

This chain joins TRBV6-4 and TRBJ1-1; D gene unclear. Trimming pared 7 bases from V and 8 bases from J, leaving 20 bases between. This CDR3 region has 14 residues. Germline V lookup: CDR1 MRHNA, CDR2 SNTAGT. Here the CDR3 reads CASTRPLVGSEAFF. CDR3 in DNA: TGTGCCAGCACCAGACCCTTGGTTGGCTCCGAAGCTTTCTTT.

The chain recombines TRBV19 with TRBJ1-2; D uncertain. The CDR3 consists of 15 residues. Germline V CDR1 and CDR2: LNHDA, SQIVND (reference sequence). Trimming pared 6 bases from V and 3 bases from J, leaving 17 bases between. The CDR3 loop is CASSTSGRIYYGYTF. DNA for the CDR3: TGTGCCAGTAGCACCTCAGGACGGATCTACTATGGCTACACCTTC.

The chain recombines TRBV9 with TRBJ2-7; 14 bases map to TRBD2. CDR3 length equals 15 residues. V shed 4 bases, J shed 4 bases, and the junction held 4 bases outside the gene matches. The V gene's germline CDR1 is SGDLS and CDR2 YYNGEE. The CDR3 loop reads CASSPGTSGRYEQYF. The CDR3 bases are TGTGCCAGCAGCCCCGGGACTAGCGGGAGATACGAGCAGTACTTC. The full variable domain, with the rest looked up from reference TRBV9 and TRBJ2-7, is DSGVTQTPKHLITATGQRVTLRCSPRSGDLSVYWYQQSLDQGLQFLIQYYNGEERAKGNILERFSAQQFPDLHSELNLSSLELGDSALYFCASSPGTSGRYEQYFGPGTRLTVT.

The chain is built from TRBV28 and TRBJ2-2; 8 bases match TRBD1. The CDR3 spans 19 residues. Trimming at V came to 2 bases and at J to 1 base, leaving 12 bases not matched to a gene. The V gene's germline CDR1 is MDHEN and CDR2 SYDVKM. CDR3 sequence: CASSLIRNDRGGNTGELFF. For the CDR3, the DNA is TGTGCCAGCAGTTTAATCCGGAACGACAGGGGAGGGAACACCGGGGAGCTGTTTTTT. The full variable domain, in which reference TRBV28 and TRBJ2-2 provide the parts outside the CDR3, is DVKVTQSSRYLVKRTGEKVFLECVQDMDHENMFWYRQDPGLGLRLIYFSYDVKMKEKGDIPEGYSVSREKKERFSLILESASTNQTSMYLCASSLIRNDRGGNTGELFFGEGSRLTVL.

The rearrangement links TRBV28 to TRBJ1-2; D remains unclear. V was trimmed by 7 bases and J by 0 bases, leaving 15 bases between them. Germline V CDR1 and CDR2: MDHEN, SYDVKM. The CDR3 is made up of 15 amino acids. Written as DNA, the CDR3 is TGTGCCAGCACCCGCCCATCGGAAGCTAACTATGGCTACACCTTC. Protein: CASTRPSEANYGYTF.

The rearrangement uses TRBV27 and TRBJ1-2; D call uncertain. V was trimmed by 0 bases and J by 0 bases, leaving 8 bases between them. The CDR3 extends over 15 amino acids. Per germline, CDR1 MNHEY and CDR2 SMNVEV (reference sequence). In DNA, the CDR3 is TGTGCCAGCAGTTTATCCCCATTAGCTAACTATGGCTACACCTTC. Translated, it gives CASSLSPLANYGYTF.

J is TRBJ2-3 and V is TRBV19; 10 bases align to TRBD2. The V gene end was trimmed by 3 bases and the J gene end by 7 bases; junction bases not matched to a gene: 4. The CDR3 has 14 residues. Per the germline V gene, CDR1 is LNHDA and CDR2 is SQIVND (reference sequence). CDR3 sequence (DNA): TGTGCCAGTAGTATCCGGACTAGCGGAAATACGCAGTATTTT. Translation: CASSIRTSGNTQYF.

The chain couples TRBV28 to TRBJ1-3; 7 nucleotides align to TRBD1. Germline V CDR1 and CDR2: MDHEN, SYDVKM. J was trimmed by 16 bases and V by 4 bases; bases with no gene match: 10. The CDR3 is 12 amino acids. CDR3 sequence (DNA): TGTGCCAGCAGTTCCCCCTCCGGCAGGGGGTATTTT. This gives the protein CASSSPSGRGYF.